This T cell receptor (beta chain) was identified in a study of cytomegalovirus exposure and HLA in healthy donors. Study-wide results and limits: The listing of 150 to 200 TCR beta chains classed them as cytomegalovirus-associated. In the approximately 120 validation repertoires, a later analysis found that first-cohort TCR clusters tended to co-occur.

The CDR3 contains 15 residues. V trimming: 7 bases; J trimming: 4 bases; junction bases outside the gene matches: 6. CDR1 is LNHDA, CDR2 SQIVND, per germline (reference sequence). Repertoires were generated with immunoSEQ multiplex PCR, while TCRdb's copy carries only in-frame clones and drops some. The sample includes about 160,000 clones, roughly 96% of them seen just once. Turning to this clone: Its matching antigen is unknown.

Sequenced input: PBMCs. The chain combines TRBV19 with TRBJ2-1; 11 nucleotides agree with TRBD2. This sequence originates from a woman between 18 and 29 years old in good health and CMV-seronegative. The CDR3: CASKTSGVQYNEQFF. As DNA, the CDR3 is TGTGCCAGTAAGACTAGCGGGGTTCAGTACAATGAGCAGTTCTTC.